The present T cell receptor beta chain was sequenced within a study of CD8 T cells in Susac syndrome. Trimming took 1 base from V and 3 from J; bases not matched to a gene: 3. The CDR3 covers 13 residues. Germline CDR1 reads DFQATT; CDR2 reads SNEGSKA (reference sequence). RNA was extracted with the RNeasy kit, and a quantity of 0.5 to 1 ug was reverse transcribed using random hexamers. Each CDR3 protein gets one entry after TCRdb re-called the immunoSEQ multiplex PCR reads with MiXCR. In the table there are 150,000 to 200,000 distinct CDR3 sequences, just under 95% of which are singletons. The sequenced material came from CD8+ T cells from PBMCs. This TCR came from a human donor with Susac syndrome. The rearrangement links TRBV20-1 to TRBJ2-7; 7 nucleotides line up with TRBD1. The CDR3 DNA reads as TGCAGTGCTAGAGGAACAGGGGACTACGAGCAGTACTTC. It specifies CSARGTGDYEQYF.